Listed here are 20 T cell receptor beta chains from one sample, sequenced in a study of response to subunit inactivated influenza vaccine. TCRdb independently ran MiXCR on the RT-PCR reads; one entry per CDR3 protein. The sample lists about 570,000 distinct CDR3 sequences, 10% to 15% occurring once. The specimen was PBMCs from blood, collected on the day of vaccination. Receptors originate from a man between 50 and 59 years old who received an inactivated influenza vaccine.

The rearrangement uses TRBV10-1 and TRBJ2-1; possibly TRBD1 for D (5 bases). V was shortened by 3 bases and J by 0 bases, with 9 bases between the two germline ends. Germline lookup yields CDR1 WNHNN and CDR2 SYGVQD (reference sequence). The length of the CDR3 is 15 residues. CDR3 protein: CASSDRGHSYNEQFF. Here the CDR3 DNA reads TGCGCCAGCAGTGACCGTGGACACTCCTACAATGAGCAGTTCTTC.

This sequence joins TRBV6-1 and TRBJ1-5, with D uncertain. This CDR3 has 13 residues. Germline CDR1 reads MNHNS; CDR2 reads SASEGT. V was cut by 6 bases and J by 0 bases, with 6 bases left in between. The DNA of the CDR3 is TGTGCCAGCAGCGGCAGTAGCAATCAGCCCCAGCATTTT. Translation gives CASSGSSNQPQHF.

Many counts were recorded for this clonotype. The rearrangement uses TRBV29-1 and TRBJ2-3, with 10 bases fitting TRBD2. Germline values: CDR1 SQVTM, CDR2 ANQGSEA. CDR3 length: 17 residues. Unmatched junction bases numbered 6, after V lost 0 bases and J lost 0 bases. CDR3 bases: TGCAGCGTTGAAGAAATGGTAGCGGGGGGTAGCACAGATACGCAGTATTTT. Its protein is CSVEEMVAGGSTDTQYF.

As regards this clonotype: This CDR3 is missing its conserved last phenylalanine or tryptophan, likely due to a read error. V and J are TRBV5-6 and TRBJ1-1; D ambiguous. There are 13 residues in the CDR3. CDR1 is SGHDT, CDR2 YYEEEE, per germline. Trimming took off 0 bases at V and 6 bases at J, with 9 bases between the two ends. For the CDR3, the DNA is TGTGCCAGCAGCTTGGCCTCGAGCCCTGAAGCTTTCTTA. Protein sequence: CASSLASSPEAFL.

The V gene is TRBV12-3 or TRBV12-4, the J gene TRBJ2-3, with D maybe TRBD2 (5 bases). V dropped 3 bases and J dropped 1 base, with 11 bases sitting between them. The CDR3 is 15 amino acids. Written as DNA, the CDR3 is TGTGCCAGCAGTTTGAGAGGGTCCGGCACAGATACGCAGTATTTT. It encodes CASSLRGSGTDTQYF.

This clonotype occurred many times. This chain links TRBV19 with TRBJ2-3, with 8 bases lining up with TRBD2. Germline V gene sequence: CDR1 LNHDA, CDR2 SQIVND (reference sequence). The CDR3 contains 14 residues. V gave up 6 bases and J gave up 6 bases; unmatched junction bases: 8. CDR3 region: CASRRSSGRDTQYF. CDR3 sequence (DNA): TGTGCCAGTAGAAGGTCTAGCGGGCGGGATACGCAGTATTTT.

This clonotype was counted ten times or more. V and J are TRBV7-9 and TRBJ2-7; TRBD1 aligns across 10 bases. The germline V gene encodes CDR1 SEHNR and CDR2 FQNEAQ (reference sequence). The CDR3 loop spans 14 amino acids. Trimming took 1 base from V and 6 from J; bases not matched to a gene: 3. DNA for the CDR3: TGTGCCAGCAGCTTAGGGACAGGGGGTTTCGAGCAGTACTTC. This sequence encodes CASSLGTGGFEQYF.

The chain carries TRBV5-2 and TRBJ2-2; TRBD1 is the table's D call, not checked against the DNA. TRBV5-2 is assigned pseudogene status. This CDR3 spans 14 amino acids. The CDR3 here is CAMSPGRLRLELFF. CDR3 bases: TGTGCCATGAGCCCCGGACGCCTCCGGTTGGAGCTGTTTTTT.

This sequence joins TRBV11-2 and TRBJ1-2; no firm D call. Germline V gives CDR1 SGHAT, CDR2 FQNNGV. This CDR3 is built from 17 residues. V lost 1 base, J lost 2 bases, and 17 bases lay in between. The CDR3 DNA follows: TGTGCCAGCAGCTTAGGTGTCTCCGGAAGGCTAAACTATGGCTACACCTTC. Its translation: CASSLGVSGRLNYGYTF.

The gene calls are TRBV7-6 and TRBJ2-1, with 10 bases matching TRBD1. CDR1 and CDR2 (germline): SGHVS, FNYEAQ. The CDR3 runs to 17 residues. Trimming at V came to 1 base and at J to 2 bases, leaving 5 bases not matched to a gene. The CDR3 nucleotides read TGTGCCAGCAGCTTAGGAGAGGGACAGGGGACCTACAATGAGCAGTTCTTC. It codes for CASSLGEGQGTYNEQFF.

This clonotype was seen a few times. The rearrangement links TRBV4-2 to TRBJ2-1; 9 bases align to TRBD2. This CDR3 is built from 16 residues. J lost 5 bases, V lost 4 bases, and 9 bases had no gene match. Germline CDR1 LGHNA, CDR2 YNFKEQ. The CDR3 DNA sequence: TGTGCCAGCAGCCCCCTAGCGGCGGGGGGGAACAATGAGCAGTTCTTC. It is translated as CASSPLAAGGNNEQFF.

The chain links TRBV20-1 to TRBJ2-7, with 7 bases lining up with TRBD1. The V gene end was trimmed by 0 bases and the J gene end by 7 bases; junction bases not matched to a gene: 9. Per the germline V gene, CDR1 is DFQATT and CDR2 is SNEGSKA (reference sequence). The CDR3 sequence is 14 residues long. CDR3 in amino acids: CSARDIRGGEEQYF. CDR3 nucleotide sequence: TGCAGTGCTAGAGATATTAGAGGGGGCGAGGAGCAGTACTTC.

The table lists this clonotype with many counts. The chain couples TRBV12-3 or TRBV12-4 to TRBJ2-7; D call uncertain. V lost 5 bases and J 7 bases, leaving 12 bases between the germline ends. The CDR3 sequence is 12 residues long. Written as DNA, the CDR3 is TGTGCCAGCAGTCAAGGAAATAGGGAGCAGTACTTC. Protein sequence: CASSQGNREQYF.

This clonotype has at least ten counts. The rearrangement uses TRBV6-5 and TRBJ2-1, with 10 nucleotides matching TRBD2. The J segment lost 6 bases and the V segment lost 4 bases, leaving 3 bases of the junction unmatched. Germline V gene data show CDR1 as MNHEY and CDR2 as SVGAGI. The CDR3 runs 14 residues. CDR3 region: CASSSLAGANEQFF. The CDR3 bases are TGTGCCAGCAGTTCGCTAGCGGGAGCCAATGAGCAGTTCTTC.

The chain links TRBV10-3 to TRBJ2-1, with 8 nucleotides matching TRBD2. The V gene's germline CDR1 is ENHRY and CDR2 SYGVKD. The CDR3 has 17 residues. Trimming at V came to 2 bases and at J to 2 bases, leaving 8 bases not matched to a gene. The CDR3 sequence: CAISERRAGVTYNEQFF. In DNA form, the CDR3 reads TGTGCCATCAGTGAGAGGCGAGCGGGAGTCACCTACAATGAGCAGTTCTTC.

This clonotype showed up just a few times. The rearrangement links TRBV5-1 to TRBJ2-3, with D hard to call. Trimming removed 4 bases at V and 0 bases at J, with 15 bases between. The CDR3 totals 16 residues. Germline V gene lookup returns CDR1 SGHRS and CDR2 YFSETQ. The chain's CDR3 is CASSPRRPGSTDTQYF. As DNA, the CDR3 is TGCGCCAGCAGCCCGAGAAGGCCCGGTAGCACAGATACGCAGTATTTT.

This clonotype was detected a few times. This chain links TRBV5-1 with TRBJ2-3; 11 positions agree with TRBD2. The J segment lost 4 bases and the V segment lost 7 bases, leaving 11 bases of the junction unmatched. The CDR3 contains 16 residues. CDR1 and CDR2 (germline): SGHRS, YFSETQ. The CDR3 protein is CASSGLAGGGADTQYF. The CDR3 bases are TGCGCCAGCTCCGGTCTAGCGGGAGGTGGTGCAGATACGCAGTATTTT.

The chain links TRBV5-1 to TRBJ2-7, with 9 bases lining up with TRBD2. The CDR3 is 15 residues long. The J segment lost 0 bases and the V segment lost 1 base, leaving 2 bases of the junction unmatched. Germline V CDR1 and CDR2: SGHRS, YFSETQ. The CDR3 region is CASSLQRGDSYEQYF. CDR3 sequence (DNA): TGCGCCAGCAGCTTGCAGCGGGGGGACTCCTACGAGCAGTACTTC.

The chain has TRBV6-1 and TRBJ2-3, with D possibly TRBD1 on 6 matching bases. V shed 2 bases and J shed 0 bases, with 9 bases lying between them. CDR3 length equals 15 residues. The germline V gene has CDR1 MNHNS and CDR2 SASEGT. Written as DNA, the CDR3 is TGTGCCAGCAGTGAATCCAGGGGTAGCACAGATACGCAGTATTTT. Amino acid sequence: CASSESRGSTDTQYF.

The V and J genes are TRBV9 and TRBJ2-1, with D tentatively TRBD2 (6 bases). This CDR3 spans 15 amino acids. Trimming removed 3 bases at V and 2 bases at J, with 12 bases between. Germline V gene data show CDR1 as SGDLS and CDR2 as YYNGEE. CDR3 nucleotide sequence: TGTGCCAGCAGCGCCCGGGACTTTACCTACAATGAGCAGTTCTTC. Translation gives CASSARDFTYNEQFF.